What follows are 4 T cell receptor beta chains derived from one specimen sequenced in a study of blood T cell repertoires in COVID-19. Assay used: immunoSEQ multiplex PCR; TCRdb lists only in-frame clones, some missing. This sample yields fewer than 250,000 clones, of which about 87% are seen a single time; 3% to 3.5% belongs to the top ten. Sequencing used peripheral blood. The receptors here all came from a man aged 60-69 years with acute or convalescent COVID-19.

J is TRBJ2-3 and V is TRBV4-1; the match to TRBD1 covers 7 bases. The CDR3 sequence is 15 residues long. The V gene end was trimmed by 0 bases and the J gene end by 3 bases; junction bases not matched to a gene: 3. Germline V gene lookup returns CDR1 MGHRA and CDR2 YSYEKL. Here the CDR3 reads CASSQEAGGTDTQYF. The CDR3 nucleotides are TGCGCCAGCAGCCAAGAGGCAGGGGGTACAGATACGCAGTATTTT.

This sequence joins TRBV5-1 and TRBJ2-7; TRBD1 might be the D (6 bases). The germline V gene encodes CDR1 SGHRS and CDR2 YFSETQ. The CDR3 length is 14 residues. The V end was cut by 3 bases, the J end by 3 bases, with 13 bases between. CDR3 in DNA: TGCGCCAGCAGCTATGACAGGCACGGCTACGAGCAGTACTTC. Its protein product is CASSYDRHGYEQYF.

The gene calls are TRBV7-3 and TRBJ2-7; possibly TRBD2 for D (6 bases). Deletions cut 5 bases from V and 2 bases from J, with 16 bases between. This CDR3 comprises 15 residues. CDR1 and CDR2 (germline): SGHTA, FQGTGA. CDR3 bases: TGTGCCAGCAGCCCGAGTACGGCGGGACCCTACGAGCAGTACTTC. Translated, it gives CASSPSTAGPYEQYF. The full variable domain, completed using reference TRBV7-3 and TRBJ2-7, is GAGVSQTPSNKVTEKGKYVELRCDPISGHTALYWYRQSLGQGPEFLIYFQGTGAADDSGLPNDRFFAVRPEGSVSTLKIQRTERGDSAVYLCASSPSTAGPYEQYFGPGTRLTVT.

The CDR3 DNA reads as TGTGCCAGCAGGGGGGACAGGGTCACTGAAGCTTTCTTT. Protein sequence: CASRGDRVTEAFF. The V gene is TRBV2, the J gene TRBJ1-1; 9 nucleotides align to TRBD1. The CDR3 has 13 amino acids. Trimming at V came to 6 bases and at J to 4 bases, leaving 3 bases not matched to a gene. Germline assignment: CDR1 SNHLY and CDR2 FYNNEI.